The 14 T cell receptor beta chains below all came from one sample that was sequenced in a study of shared T cell receptors in the human thymus. Measured with immunoSEQ multiplex PCR; TCRdb has only the in-frame clones, and not every one. Among over 65,000 clones, about 95% were seen once, and the ten largest hold around 0.033%. Sequenced material: thymocytes. These receptors came from a human donor.

This clone was observed once. This rearrangement joins TRBV30 to TRBJ1-1, with 7 positions matching TRBD1. Germline CDR1 is GTSNPN and CDR2 is SVGIG (reference sequence). Trimming cost V 4 bases and J 4 bases; bases outside gene matches: 9. CDR3 length: 14 amino acids. The CDR3 DNA sequence: TGTGCCTGGATGAGGACAGGTCTGAGCACTGAAGCTTTCTTT. The encoded protein is CAWMRTGLSTEAFF.

The V call is TRBV29-1, the J call TRBJ1-1; D perhaps matches TRBD1 (6 bases). The CDR3 runs to 17 residues. Trimming pared 0 bases from V and 8 bases from J, leaving 25 bases between. Germline CDR1 reads SQVTM; CDR2 reads ANQGSEA. CDR3 in DNA: TGCAGCGTTGAAGATAATCCAGGACAGCCCATTTACAGCGAAGCTTTCTTT. Its translation is CSVEDNPGQPIYSEAFF.

V is TRBV5-6 and J is TRBJ1-3; D uncertain. Between the trimmed V and J ends, which lost 1 base and 0 bases, there was a span of 20 bases. The CDR3 extends over 19 amino acids. From germline, CDR1 is SGHDT and CDR2 YYEEEE. The CDR3 sequence is CASSLRVVGVAFSGNTIYF. CDR3 DNA: TGTGCCAGCAGCTTGAGGGTGGTCGGGGTTGCGTTCTCTGGAAACACCATATATTTT.

V usage is TRBV19 and J usage is TRBJ1-5; D may be TRBD1 (6 bases). Germline CDR1 LNHDA, CDR2 SQIVND (reference sequence). Between the trimmed V and J ends, which lost 4 bases and 5 bases, there was a span of 18 bases. This CDR3 is 16 amino acids long. The DNA for the CDR3 is TGTGCCAGTAGTACCCAGAGCAGGACAGATTATCAGCCCCAGCATTTT. Translation: CASSTQSRTDYQPQHF.

The rearrangement joins TRBV6-5 to TRBJ1-5, with 8 bases fitting TRBD1. The CDR3 consists of 15 residues. Germline trimming cut 8 bases from V and 0 bases from J; bases unmatched to any gene: 6. CDR1 MNHEY and CDR2 SVGAGI come from the germline V gene. The CDR3 reads CASRDRTYSNQPQHF. The CDR3 DNA reads TGTGCCAGCCGGGACAGGACGTATAGCAATCAGCCCCAGCATTTT.

V and J are TRBV27 and TRBJ2-7; D unresolved. From germline, CDR1 is MNHEY and CDR2 SMNVEV (reference sequence). The CDR3 loop spans 15 amino acids. Trimming took off 5 bases at V and 4 bases at J, with 18 bases between the two ends. The CDR3 DNA is TGTGCCAGCAGTCCAAACACCCCCAAGTTTTACGAGCAGTACTTC. Residues: CASSPNTPKFYEQYF.

In nucleotides, the CDR3 is TGCGCCAGCAGCCAAGATTCGTCTAGCCTAGGCTACAATGAGCAGTTCTTC. Translated: CASSQDSSSLGYNEQFF. The chain is built from TRBV4-1 and TRBJ2-1, with D perhaps matching TRBD2 (5 bases). The CDR3 consists of 17 residues. The germline V gene encodes CDR1 MGHRA and CDR2 YSYEKL. V shed 0 bases and J shed 3 bases, with 15 bases lying between them.

This chain connects TRBV19 to TRBJ2-1; TRBD1 matches 7 bases. This CDR3 spans 15 amino acids. CDR1 is LNHDA, CDR2 SQIVND, per germline (reference sequence). The V segment lost 8 bases and the J segment 4 bases; nucleotides outside the gene matches: 11. The CDR3 bases are TGTGCCAGTCCCAATACCCGACAGGGTTACAATGAGCAGTTCTTC. Translation: CASPNTRQGYNEQFF.

The J gene is TRBJ1-3, the V gene TRBV14; 10 nucleotides agree with TRBD1. V gave up 1 base and J gave up 2 bases; unmatched junction bases: 11. CDR3 length: 19 amino acids. The germline CDR1 and CDR2 sequences are SGHDN and FVKESK. CDR3: CASSQAGGWDRGAGNTIYF. The CDR3 nucleotides are TGTGCCAGCAGCCAAGCAGGCGGATGGGACAGGGGTGCTGGAAACACCATATATTTT.

This chain links TRBV7-9 with TRBJ2-5; 13 nucleotides match TRBD2. Trimming cost V 1 base and J 4 bases; bases outside gene matches: 6. This CDR3 is 17 amino acids long. Germline-derived CDR1 and CDR2 are SEHNR and FQNEAQ (reference sequence). This chain's CDR3 is CASSLVGLAGVLETQYF. For the CDR3, the DNA is TGTGCCAGCAGCTTAGTCGGACTAGCGGGGGTATTAGAGACCCAGTACTTC. The variable domain in full, completed from reference TRBV7-9 and TRBJ2-5, reads DTGVSQNPRHKITKRGQNVTFRCDPISEHNRLYWYRQTLGQGPEFLTYFQNEAQLEKSRLLSDRFSAERPKGSFSTLEIQRTEQGDSAMYLCASSLVGLAGVLETQYFGPGTRLLVL.

Written as DNA, the CDR3 is TGTGCCAGCAGCTTGGGCGGGGATTGCACTGAAGCTTTCTTT. It encodes CASSLGGDCTEAFF. The rearrangement joins TRBV5-5 to TRBJ1-1; D is ambiguous. Trimming cost V 0 bases and J 4 bases, with 10 bases left between them. This CDR3 has 14 amino acids. The germline V gene has CDR1 SGHKS and CDR2 YYEKEE (reference sequence). Together with reference TRBV5-5 and TRBJ1-1, the CDR3 gives the full variable domain: DAGVTQSPTHLIKTRGQQVTLRCSPISGHKSVSWYQQVLGQGPQFIFQYYEKEERGRGNFPDRFSARQFPNYSSELNVNALLLGDSALYLCASSLGGDCTEAFFGQGTRLTVV.

The J gene is TRBJ2-2, the V gene TRBV5-1; D possibly corresponds to TRBD1 (6 bases). Trimming took 4 bases from V and 4 from J, leaving 17 bases between them. The CDR3 has 16 amino acids. Germline CDR1 and CDR2: SGHRS and YFSETQ. CDR3 in DNA: TGCGCCAGCAGCCAATCCTCGACAGGTAGCACCGGGGAGCTGTTTTTT. It is translated as CASSQSSTGSTGELFF.

This rearrangement joins TRBV6-1 to TRBJ1-6, with 7 nucleotides matching TRBD1. CDR1 and CDR2 from the germline V gene are MNHNS and SASEGT. Trimming cost V 3 bases and J 3 bases; bases outside gene matches: 5. This CDR3 has 16 amino acids. CDR3 sequence reads: CASSDEGAIYNSPLHF. As DNA, the CDR3 is TGTGCCAGCAGTGACGAGGGGGCAATCTATAATTCACCCCTCCACTTT.

The chain is built from TRBV9 and TRBJ2-1; TRBD2 matches 10 bases. Germline CDR1 and CDR2: SGDLS and YYNGEE. The CDR3 loop spans 15 amino acids. J was trimmed by 7 bases and V by 2 bases; bases with no gene match: 6. CDR3 nucleotide sequence: TGTGCCAGCAGCGTGGGTCTAGCGGGGGTAAATGAGCAGTTCTTC. Its translation is CASSVGLAGVNEQFF.